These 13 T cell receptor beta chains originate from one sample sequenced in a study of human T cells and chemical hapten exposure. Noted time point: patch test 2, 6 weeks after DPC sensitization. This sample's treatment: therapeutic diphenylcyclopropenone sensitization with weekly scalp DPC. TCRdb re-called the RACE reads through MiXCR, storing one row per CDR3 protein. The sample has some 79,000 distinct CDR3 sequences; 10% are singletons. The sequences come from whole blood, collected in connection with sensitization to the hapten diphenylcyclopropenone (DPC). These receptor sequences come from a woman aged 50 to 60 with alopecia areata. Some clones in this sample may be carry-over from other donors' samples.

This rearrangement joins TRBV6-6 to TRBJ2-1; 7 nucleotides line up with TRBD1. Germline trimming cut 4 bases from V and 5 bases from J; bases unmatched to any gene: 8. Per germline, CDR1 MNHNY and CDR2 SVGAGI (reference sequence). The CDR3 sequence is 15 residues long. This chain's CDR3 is CASSSVGQENNEQFF. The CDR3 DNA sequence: TGTGCCAGCAGTTCAGTCGGACAGGAGAACAATGAGCAGTTCTTC.

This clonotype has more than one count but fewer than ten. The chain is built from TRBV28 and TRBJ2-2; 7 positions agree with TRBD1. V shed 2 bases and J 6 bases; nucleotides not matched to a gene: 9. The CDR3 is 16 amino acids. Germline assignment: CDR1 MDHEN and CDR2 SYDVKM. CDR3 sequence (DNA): TGTGCCAGCAGTTTAGTTCCAGGGGGATTCGCCGGGGAGCTGTTTTTT. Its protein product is CASSLVPGGFAGELFF.

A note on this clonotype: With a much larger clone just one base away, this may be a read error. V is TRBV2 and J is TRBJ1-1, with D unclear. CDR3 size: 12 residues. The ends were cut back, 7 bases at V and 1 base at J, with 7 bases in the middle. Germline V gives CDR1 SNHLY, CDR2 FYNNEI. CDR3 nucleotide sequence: TGTGCCAGCACCAAGGGGAACACTGAAGCTTTCTTT. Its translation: CASTKGNTEAFF.

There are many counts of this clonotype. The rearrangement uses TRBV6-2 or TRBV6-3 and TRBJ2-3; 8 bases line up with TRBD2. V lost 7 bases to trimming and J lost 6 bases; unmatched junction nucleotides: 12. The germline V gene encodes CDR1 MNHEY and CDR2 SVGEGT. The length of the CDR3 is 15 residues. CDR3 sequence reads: CASKPGLGGVDTQYF. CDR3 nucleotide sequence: TGTGCCAGCAAACCGGGACTAGGAGGAGTGGATACGCAGTATTTT.

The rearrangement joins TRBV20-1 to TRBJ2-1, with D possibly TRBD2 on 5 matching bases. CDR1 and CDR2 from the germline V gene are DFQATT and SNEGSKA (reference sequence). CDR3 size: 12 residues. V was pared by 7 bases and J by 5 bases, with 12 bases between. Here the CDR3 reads CSGSPGNNEQFF. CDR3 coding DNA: TGCAGTGGATCCCCCGGGAACAATGAGCAGTTCTTC.

DNA for the CDR3: TGCGCCAGCAGCCCGGAGGGGTATGGGGCAGACAATCAGCCCCAGCATTTT. It specifies CASSPEGYGADNQPQHF. This chain uses TRBV5-1 with TRBJ1-5, with D perhaps matching TRBD1 (5 bases). Germline V lookup: CDR1 SGHRS, CDR2 YFSETQ. The CDR3 extends over 17 amino acids. V was pared by 4 bases and J by 3 bases, with 20 bases between.

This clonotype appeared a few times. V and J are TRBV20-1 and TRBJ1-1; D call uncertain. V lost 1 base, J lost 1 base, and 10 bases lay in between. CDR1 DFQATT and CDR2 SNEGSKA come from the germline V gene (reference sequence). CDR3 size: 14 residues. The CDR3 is CSARVSVRNTEAFF. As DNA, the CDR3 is TGCAGTGCTAGAGTATCGGTCAGGAACACTGAAGCTTTCTTT.

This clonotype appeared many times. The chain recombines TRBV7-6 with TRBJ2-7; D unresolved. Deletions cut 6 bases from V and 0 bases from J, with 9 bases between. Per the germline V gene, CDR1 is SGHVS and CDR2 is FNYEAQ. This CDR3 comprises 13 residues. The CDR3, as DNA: TGTGCCAGCAGGGGATTTAGCTCCTACGAGCAGTACTTC. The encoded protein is CASRGFSSYEQYF.

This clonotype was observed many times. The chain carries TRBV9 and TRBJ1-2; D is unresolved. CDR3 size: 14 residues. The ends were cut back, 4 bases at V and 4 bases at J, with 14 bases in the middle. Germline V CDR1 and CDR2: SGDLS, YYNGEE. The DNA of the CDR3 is TGTGCCAGCAGCACGGGGAGGGTCTCCTATGGCTACACCTTC. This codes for CASSTGRVSYGYTF.

This CDR3 reads CASSQGRSNSPLHF. In DNA form, the CDR3 reads TGTGCCAGCAGCCAAGGGCGGAGTAATTCACCCCTCCACTTT. V gene TRBV3-1 combines with J gene TRBJ1-6, with unresolved D. Germline V CDR1 and CDR2: LGHDT, YNNKEL (reference sequence). The V and J ends lost 1 base and 6 bases respectively, with 7 bases between them. The CDR3 is 14 amino acids.

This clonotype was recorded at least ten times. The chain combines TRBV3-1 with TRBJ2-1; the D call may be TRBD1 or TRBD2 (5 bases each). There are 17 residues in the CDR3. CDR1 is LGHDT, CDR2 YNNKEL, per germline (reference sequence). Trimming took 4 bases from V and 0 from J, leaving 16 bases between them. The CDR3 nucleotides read TGTGCCAGCAGCCCTAGGGGACGACTACCCTCCTACAATGAGCAGTTCTTC. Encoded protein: CASSPRGRLPSYNEQFF.

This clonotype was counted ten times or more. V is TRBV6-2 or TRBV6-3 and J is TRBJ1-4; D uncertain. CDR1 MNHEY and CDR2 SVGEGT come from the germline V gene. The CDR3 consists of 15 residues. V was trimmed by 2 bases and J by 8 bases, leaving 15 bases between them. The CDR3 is CASSYVGRRREKLFF. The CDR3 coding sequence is TGTGCCAGCAGTTACGTAGGCCGGCGGCGAGAAAAACTGTTTTTT.

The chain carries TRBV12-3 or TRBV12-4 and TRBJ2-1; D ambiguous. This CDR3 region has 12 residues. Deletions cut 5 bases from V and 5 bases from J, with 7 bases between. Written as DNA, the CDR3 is TGTGCCAGCAGTCGAACAGACAATGAGCAGTTCTTC. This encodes CASSRTDNEQFF.